Reported below is one T cell receptor (beta chain). The record originates from a study of cytomegalovirus exposure and HLA in healthy donors. In germline, CDR1 is SGDLS, CDR2 YYNGEE. CDR3 size: 15 residues. Germline trimming cut 1 base from V and 6 bases from J; bases unmatched to any gene: 8. This PCR relied on a set of 60 Vbeta primers and 13 Jbeta primers. Profiling relied on immunoSEQ multiplex PCR, and the TCRdb table lists in-frame clones only, not all of them. The sample comprises about 120,000 clones, over 75% of which are singletons, and 2% to 2.5% rests with the top ten. The chain recombines TRBV9 with TRBJ2-3, with TRBD1 matching 7 bases. Material: PBMCs. The TCR sequence derives from a man aged 25-40 years in good health and CMV-seronegative. The CDR3 DNA follows: TGTGCCAGCAGCGTAAGAGGGGGCGACTCTGATACGCAGTATTTT. Encoded protein: CASSVRGGDSDTQYF.